Presented here are 19 T cell receptor beta chains from one specimen sequenced in a study of blood T cell repertoires in COVID-19. Measured with immunoSEQ multiplex PCR; TCRdb has only the in-frame clones, and not every one. The data contain some 140,000 clones, roughly 76% of them singletons. Sequenced material: peripheral blood. The receptors were sampled from a man older than 75 with acute or convalescent COVID-19.

The V gene is TRBV7-9, the J gene TRBJ2-1; possibly TRBD2 for D (5 bases). Germline-derived CDR1 and CDR2 are SEHNR and FQNEAQ (reference sequence). This CDR3 has 14 amino acids. The germline V and J ends were trimmed by 7 bases and 0 bases, with 10 bases remaining between them. The CDR3 sequence is CASIRDSSYNEQFF. The CDR3 DNA sequence: TGTGCCAGCATACGGGATAGCTCCTACAATGAGCAGTTCTTC.

The table lists this clone with a few counts. The chain links TRBV20-1 to TRBJ2-7, with D tentatively TRBD2 (6 bases). Germline loops: CDR1 DFQATT, CDR2 SNEGSKA (reference sequence). The CDR3 runs 13 residues. V lost 3 bases, J lost 4 bases, and 13 bases lay in between. The CDR3 region is CSASVGGKYEQYF. CDR3 bases: TGCAGTGCTAGTGTTGGGGGGAAGTACGAGCAGTACTTC.

The chain has TRBV9 and TRBJ1-4, with 7 bases identical to TRBD1. The CDR3 runs to 14 residues. Germline CDR1 reads SGDLS; CDR2 reads YYNGEE. Trimming cost V 3 bases and J 3 bases; bases outside gene matches: 2. The CDR3 DNA follows: TGTGCCAGCAGCGCACAGGGGTCTAATGAAAAACTGTTTTTT. Protein product: CASSAQGSNEKLFF.

The chain joins TRBV3-1 (or the pseudogene TRBV3-2) to TRBJ1-5; D is ambiguous. The CDR3 runs to 15 residues. The germline V and J ends were trimmed by 2 bases and 0 bases, with 8 bases remaining between them. Per germline, CDR1 LGHDT and CDR2 YNNKEL (reference sequence). CDR3 in DNA: TGTGCCAGCAGCCAAACTTCAAGTAGCAATCAGCCCCAGCATTTT. Its translation: CASSQTSSSNQPQHF.

The chain links TRBV19 to TRBJ2-6; 8 bases fit TRBD1. This CDR3 is built from 18 residues. CDR1 and CDR2 (germline): LNHDA, SQIVND (reference sequence). V dropped 5 bases and J dropped 0; count of bases not matched to a gene: 9. The CDR3 region has the DNA TGTGCCAGTAGTTACCTGGCAGGGGGCCCCTCTGGGGCCAACGTCCTGACTTTC. Its translation is CASSYLAGGPSGANVLTF.

This sequence joins TRBV11-2 and TRBJ2-1; 11 positions match TRBD2. Germline values: CDR1 SGHAT, CDR2 FQNNGV. The junction had 10 bases not matched to a gene; V was cut back by 2 bases and J by 7 bases. The CDR3 totals 17 residues. The CDR3 loop reads CASSLPVRSGGANEQFF. As DNA, the CDR3 is TGTGCCAGCAGCTTACCCGTTCGTAGCGGGGGGGCAAATGAGCAGTTCTTC.

The rearrangement links TRBV19 to TRBJ1-5; D possibly corresponds to TRBD1 (6 bases). The V and J ends lost 5 bases and 4 bases respectively, with 12 bases between them. This CDR3 comprises 14 residues. The V gene's germline CDR1 is LNHDA and CDR2 SQIVND (reference sequence). The DNA for the CDR3 is TGTGCCAGTAGTCCCAACAGGGTAAATCAGCCCCAGCATTTT. The encoded protein is CASSPNRVNQPQHF.

This clone occurred once. The chain employs TRBV16 and TRBJ2-7; D remains unclear. V was trimmed by 4 bases and J by 2 bases, leaving 9 bases between them. There are 13 residues in the CDR3. Per the germline V gene, CDR1 is KGHSY and CDR2 is FQNENV. CDR3 DNA: TGTGCCAGCAGCCCCGGGTCCACCTACGAGCAGTACTTC. As protein: CASSPGSTYEQYF.

The gene calls are TRBV5-1 and TRBJ2-1; 9 bases agree with TRBD1. V gave up 3 bases and J gave up 0 bases; unmatched junction bases: 7. The CDR3 length is 17 residues. Germline values: CDR1 SGHRS, CDR2 YFSETQ. CDR3 protein: CASSSLGQGSSYNEQFF. CDR3 in DNA: TGCGCCAGCAGCTCATTAGGACAGGGGAGCTCCTACAATGAGCAGTTCTTC.

The chain joins TRBV7-9 to TRBJ2-5; the D gene is possibly TRBD1 (6 bases). The CDR3 covers 14 residues. Germline CDR1 is SEHNR and CDR2 is FQNEAQ (reference sequence). Trimming removed 6 bases at V and 1 base at J, with 12 bases between. The CDR3 protein is CASSRTDFQETQYF. DNA of the CDR3: TGTGCCAGCAGTAGGACAGATTTCCAAGAGACCCAGTACTTC.

The chain links TRBV19 to TRBJ2-3; the D gene is possibly TRBD2 (6 bases). Germline CDR1 reads LNHDA; CDR2 reads SQIVND (reference sequence). With 4 bases removed from V and 4 bases from J, the gap between germline ends came to 9 bases. This CDR3 comprises 13 residues. CDR3 DNA sequence: TGTGCCAGTAGTACCGGGGGTGCAGATACGCAGTATTTT. Protein product: CASSTGGADTQYF.

The genes are TRBV5-6 and TRBJ1-1; the match to TRBD1 covers 8 bases. The trim removed 2 bases at V and 4 bases at J, leaving 4 bases unmatched. CDR1 and CDR2 from the germline V gene are SGHDT and YYEEEE. The CDR3 is made up of 14 amino acids. The CDR3 is CASSFDRGSTEAFF. The CDR3 coding sequence is TGTGCCAGCAGCTTCGACAGGGGCTCCACTGAAGCTTTCTTT.

The chain joins TRBV5-8 to TRBJ2-5, with D possibly TRBD2 on 6 matching bases. V lost 3 bases to trimming and J lost 1 base, with 16 bases between them. The length of the CDR3 is 16 residues. Germline CDR1 SGHTS, CDR2 YDEGEE. The CDR3, as DNA: TGTGCCAGCAGCTCCCTTAGAACGGGACTCCAAGAGACCCAGTACTTC. This sequence encodes CASSSLRTGLQETQYF.

This rearrangement joins TRBV19 to TRBJ2-5, with 8 nucleotides matching TRBD1. Germline CDR1 LNHDA, CDR2 SQIVND (reference sequence). Losses at the gene ends were 7 bases for V and 1 base for J; bases not matched to a gene: 14. The CDR3 is made up of 17 amino acids. The CDR3 loop is CASKRGAGGASQETQYF. CDR3 nucleotide sequence: TGTGCCAGTAAGAGGGGGGCAGGGGGCGCCTCCCAAGAGACCCAGTACTTC.

This clone was recorded a few times. This rearrangement joins TRBV27 to TRBJ2-7; 10 nucleotides line up with TRBD1. Trimming took 6 bases from V and 4 from J; bases not matched to a gene: 3. Per germline, CDR1 MNHEY and CDR2 SMNVEV (reference sequence). The CDR3 consists of 13 residues. The CDR3 region has the DNA TGTGCCAGCAGGGGGACAGGGGCTTACGAGCAGTACTTC. Amino acids: CASRGTGAYEQYF.

The gene calls are TRBV5-6 and TRBJ2-3; D may be TRBD1 (7 bases). The germline CDR1 and CDR2 sequences are SGHDT and YYEEEE. V was cut by 0 bases and J by 6 bases, with 26 bases left in between. CDR3 length: 19 residues. CDR3 bases: TGTGCCAGCAGCTTGGGGCAGGGGGGAATAAATGAATGGTTGGATACGCAGTATTTT. It codes for CASSLGQGGINEWLDTQYF.

This clone came up a few times. The CDR3 nucleotides are TGTGCCAGCAGCTTGGCTAGCGGGGAGTACGAGCAGTACTTC. Its protein product is CASSLASGEYEQYF. The rearrangement links TRBV5-4 to TRBJ2-7, with TRBD2 matching over 9 bases. V dropped 0 bases and J dropped 4; count of bases not matched to a gene: 2. From germline, CDR1 is SGHNT and CDR2 YYREEE (reference sequence). There are 14 residues in the CDR3.

This chain connects TRBV24-1 to TRBJ2-5, with 8 positions matching TRBD1. In germline, CDR1 is KGHDR, CDR2 SFDVKD. The CDR3 loop spans 15 amino acids. J was trimmed by 5 bases and V by 4 bases; bases with no gene match: 8. CDR3 in DNA: TGTGCCACCAGTGAGCCGACAGGGGACGGGGAGACCCAGTACTTC. Residues: CATSEPTGDGETQYF.

This clone appeared a single time. The chain combines TRBV4-1 with TRBJ2-3; 10 bases are shared with TRBD2. V trimming: 2 bases; J trimming: 1 base; junction bases outside the gene matches: 6. The CDR3 covers 17 residues. The V gene's germline CDR1 is MGHRA and CDR2 YSYEKL. In DNA, the CDR3 is TGCGCCAGCAGCCAAATGGTAGCGGGGGGACGCACAGATACGCAGTATTTT. Its translation: CASSQMVAGGRTDTQYF.